The 26 T cell receptor beta chains listed next were all sequenced from one sample in a study of PD-1 blockade in classical Hodgkin lymphoma. Data came from immunoSEQ multiplex PCR; TCRdb stores just in-frame clones and leaves some out. The table shows 25,000 to 30,000 clones, with about nine tenths occurring only once. Each patient relapsed following autologous stem cell transplantation, and prior brentuximab vedotin exposure differed. The material was peripheral blood mononuclear cells (PBMCs), obtained at baseline. These receptors were obtained from a human donor with classical Hodgkin lymphoma.

The J gene is TRBJ2-3, the V gene TRBV11-1; no firm D call. V was trimmed by 5 bases and J by 3 bases, leaving 12 bases between them. The germline V gene has CDR1 SGHAT and CDR2 FQDESV (reference sequence). CDR3 length: 14 amino acids. CDR3 loop: CASSDRDSTDTQYF. CDR3 DNA: TGTGCCAGCAGCGATAGAGATTCAACAGATACGCAGTATTTT. The whole variable domain, remainder taken from reference TRBV11-1 and TRBJ2-3, is EAEVAQSPRYKITEKSQAVAFWCDPISGHATLYWYRQILGQGPELLVQFQDESVVDDSQLPKDRFSAERLKGVDSTLKIQPAELGDSAMYLCASSDRDSTDTQYFGPGTRLTVL.

The chain combines TRBV9 with TRBJ2-2, with 7 nucleotides matching TRBD2. Trimming cost V 7 bases and J 0 bases; bases outside gene matches: 6. CDR1 is SGDLS and CDR2 is YYNGEE in the germline V gene. The CDR3 sequence is 15 residues long. The CDR3 DNA is TGTGCCAGCTCCTTGGGGGGGGCGAACACCGGGGAGCTGTTTTTT. Its protein product is CASSLGGANTGELFF.

The gene calls are TRBV5-6 and TRBJ2-5; TRBD1 aligns across 10 bases. The junction had 0 bases not matched to a gene; V was cut back by 0 bases and J by 7 bases. The CDR3 runs 13 residues. Germline V gives CDR1 SGHDT, CDR2 YYEEEE. The CDR3 loop is CASSLGDRGTQYF. The CDR3, as DNA: TGTGCCAGCAGCTTGGGGGACAGGGGGACCCAGTACTTC. Looking up the rest from reference TRBV5-6 and TRBJ2-5 gives the full variable domain: DAGVTQSPTHLIKTRGQQVTLRCSPKSGHDTVSWYQQALGQGPQFIFQYYEEEERQRGNFPDRFSGHQFPNYSSELNVNALLLGDSALYLCASSLGDRGTQYFGPGTRLLVL.

The rearrangement joins TRBV5-1 to TRBJ1-1; 8 bases fit TRBD1. J lost 10 bases, V lost 4 bases, and 9 bases had no gene match. The CDR3 loop spans 13 amino acids. Germline V gene sequence: CDR1 SGHRS, CDR2 YFSETQ. CDR3 coding DNA: TGCGCCAGCAGCCCGGCAGGGGGCGAGAGAGCTTTCTTT. Translation gives CASSPAGGERAFF.

V gene TRBV5-1 combines with J gene TRBJ2-3; 8 bases agree with TRBD1. In germline, CDR1 is SGHRS, CDR2 YFSETQ. J was trimmed by 1 base and V by 6 bases; bases with no gene match: 4. CDR3 length: 14 residues. CDR3 residues: CASNPTGGTDTQYF. CDR3 coding DNA: TGCGCCAGCAACCCGACAGGGGGCACAGATACGCAGTATTTT.

The V and J genes are TRBV7-9 and TRBJ1-2, with TRBD1 matching over 8 bases. Germline V gives CDR1 SEHNR, CDR2 FQNEAQ (reference sequence). The CDR3 is made up of 13 amino acids. With V trimmed by 5 bases and J by 8 bases, 7 bases remained unmatched. The CDR3, as DNA: TGTGCCAGCAGCGTCGGACAGGGAGGCGGCTACACCTTC. As protein: CASSVGQGGGYTF.

This clone has only a few counts. The chain recombines TRBV5-1 with TRBJ2-1; TRBD2 agrees at 12 bases. Germline loops: CDR1 SGHRS, CDR2 YFSETQ. The CDR3 contains 15 residues. V dropped 0 bases and J dropped 6; count of bases not matched to a gene: 1. CDR3 sequence reads: CASSLGLAGANEQFF. In nucleotides, the CDR3 is TGCGCCAGCAGCTTGGGACTAGCGGGGGCCAATGAGCAGTTCTTC. The full variable domain, completed using reference TRBV5-1 and TRBJ2-1, is KAGVTQTPRYLIKTRGQQVTLSCSPISGHRSVSWYQQTPGQGLQFLFEYFSETQRNKGNFPGRFSGRQFSNSRSEMNVSTLELGDSALYLCASSLGLAGANEQFFGPGTRLTVL.

This sequence joins TRBV5-1 and TRBJ1-6; no definite D call. This CDR3 comprises 15 residues. V shed 7 bases and J shed 7 bases, with 18 bases lying between them. Looked up from germline, CDR1 is SGHRS and CDR2 is YFSETQ. DNA for the CDR3: TGCGCCAGCTCAAGCTCCGTTGTGGCGAATTCACCCCTCCACTTT. Translation gives CASSSSVVANSPLHF.

CDR3 bases: TGTGCCAGCAGTACCGGACAGAATCACTATGGCTACACCTTC. Amino acids: CASSTGQNHYGYTF. The chain uses TRBV6-5 and TRBJ1-2; D might be TRBD1 (6 bases). The CDR3 sequence is 14 residues long. V was cut by 5 bases and J by 3 bases, with 13 bases left in between. Germline assignment: CDR1 MNHEY and CDR2 SVGAGI.

This chain links TRBV7-6 with TRBJ2-2; 13 nucleotides match TRBD2. Germline CDR1 reads SGHVS; CDR2 reads FNYEAQ. The CDR3 is made up of 18 amino acids. Trimming removed 5 bases from V and 0 bases from J; junction bases left unmatched: 6. In nucleotides, the CDR3 is TGTGCCAGCAGCCGACGCGGACTAGCGGGGGCGAACACCGGGGAGCTGTTTTTT. Translated, it gives CASSRRGLAGANTGELFF.

This clone is a singleton in its sample. This chain links TRBV14 with TRBJ2-4; no clear D. This CDR3 contains 15 residues. In germline, CDR1 is SGHDN, CDR2 FVKESK. The ends were cut back, 1 base at V and 1 base at J, with 8 bases in the middle. The CDR3 is CASSQGGTAKNIQYF. The CDR3 nucleotides are TGTGCCAGCAGCCAAGGAGGTACGGCCAAAAACATTCAGTACTTC.

This chain connects TRBV6-4 to TRBJ1-6, with 9 bases aligning to TRBD1. The trim removed 5 bases at V and 10 bases at J, leaving 6 bases unmatched. CDR1 MRHNA and CDR2 SNTAGT come from the germline V gene. The CDR3 sequence is 14 residues long. CDR3: CASSTGGSRSPLHF. CDR3 DNA: TGTGCCAGCAGTACAGGGGGCAGCAGGTCACCCCTCCACTTT.

The chain is built from TRBV12-5 and TRBJ2-3; D not certain. CDR3 length: 16 residues. Trimming shortened V by 5 bases and J by 0 bases, and 15 bases separated the two germline ends. Germline CDR1 and CDR2: LGHNT and FRNRAP. Written as DNA, the CDR3 is TGTGCTAGTGGTCTCCGGCGACCGGTGAGCACAGATACGCAGTATTTT. This encodes CASGLRRPVSTDTQYF.

The chain has TRBV5-1 and TRBJ2-1; perhaps TRBD2 as D (6 bases). The length of the CDR3 is 18 residues. Germline V gives CDR1 SGHRS, CDR2 YFSETQ. V lost 0 bases to trimming and J lost 0 bases, with 16 bases between them. The DNA for the CDR3 is TGCGCCAGCAGCTTGGACGGAAGGCGGGGAAGCTCCTACAATGAGCAGTTCTTC. This codes for CASSLDGRRGSSYNEQFF.

This clone was observed a handful of times. V is TRBV12-5 and J is TRBJ1-5, with 8 bases matching TRBD1. Per germline, CDR1 LGHNT and CDR2 FRNRAP. This CDR3 comprises 17 residues. Unmatched junction bases numbered 4, after V lost 0 bases and J lost 0 bases. This CDR3 is CASGLVHGQGSNQPQHF. CDR3 sequence (DNA): TGTGCTAGTGGTTTGGTACACGGACAGGGTAGCAATCAGCCCCAGCATTTT.

The chain couples TRBV7-9 to TRBJ2-3, with 10 positions matching TRBD1. The CDR3 consists of 14 residues. Germline loops: CDR1 SEHNR, CDR2 FQNEAQ (reference sequence). The V segment lost 3 bases and the J segment 4 bases; nucleotides outside the gene matches: 1. CDR3 protein: CASSFGTGADTQYF. The CDR3 coding sequence is TGTGCCAGCAGCTTCGGGACAGGGGCAGATACGCAGTATTTT.

This chain's CDR3 is CASSLDNSYEQYF. CDR3 nucleotide sequence: TGCGCCAGCAGCTTGGACAACTCCTACGAGCAGTACTTC. The chain combines TRBV5-1 with TRBJ2-7; D is uncertain. The CDR3 runs to 13 residues. V lost 0 bases, J lost 0 bases, and 4 bases lay in between. The V gene's germline CDR1 is SGHRS and CDR2 YFSETQ.

The chain carries TRBV9 and TRBJ2-1; TRBD1 matches 8 bases. In germline, CDR1 is SGDLS, CDR2 YYNGEE. V was clipped by 3 bases and J by 8 bases; unmatched bases: 10. The CDR3 totals 15 residues. The CDR3 sequence is CASSAQGDEAYEQFF. For the CDR3, the DNA is TGTGCCAGCAGCGCACAGGGGGACGAAGCCTATGAGCAGTTCTTC.

The chain couples TRBV5-1 to TRBJ2-2; 9 nucleotides agree with TRBD1. This CDR3 is 15 amino acids long. V was pared by 4 bases and J by 6 bases, with 7 bases of the junction left unmatched. Germline CDR1 reads SGHRS; CDR2 reads YFSETQ. CDR3 residues: CASSGRTGDAGELFF. In nucleotides, the CDR3 is TGCGCCAGCAGCGGCAGGACAGGGGACGCCGGGGAGCTGTTTTTT.

V gene TRBV20-1 combines with J gene TRBJ2-1, with 8 bases identical to TRBD2. The CDR3 totals 11 residues. Germline-derived CDR1 and CDR2 are DFQATT and SNEGSKA (reference sequence). J lost 8 bases, V lost 3 bases, and 0 bases had no gene match. Here the CDR3 reads CSARRGDEQFF. CDR3 DNA: TGCAGTGCTAGGCGGGGGGATGAGCAGTTCTTC.

The gene calls are TRBV5-1 and TRBJ1-1, with D tentatively TRBD1 (6 bases). The ends were cut back, 4 bases at V and 0 bases at J, with 13 bases in the middle. CDR1 and CDR2 (germline): SGHRS, YFSETQ. This CDR3 contains 15 residues. This CDR3 is CASSASGAVNTEAFF. The CDR3 DNA is TGCGCCAGCAGCGCATCGGGGGCCGTGAACACTGAAGCTTTCTTT.

The CDR3 reads CASRPEDIYNEQFF. The CDR3 bases are TGCGCCAGCAGGCCCGAGGACATCTACAATGAGCAGTTCTTC. The chain joins TRBV4-1 to TRBJ2-1; tentatively, D is TRBD1 (5 bases). Per germline, CDR1 MGHRA and CDR2 YSYEKL. CDR3 length: 14 amino acids. Trimming pared 6 bases from V and 3 bases from J, leaving 12 bases between.

The chain combines TRBV6-5 with TRBJ2-5; the D gene is possibly TRBD1 (5 bases). Germline V gene sequence: CDR1 MNHEY, CDR2 SVGAGI. The CDR3 has 16 residues. Trimming shortened V by 0 bases and J by 5 bases, and 16 bases separated the two germline ends. This CDR3 reads CASSYSMAGSGETQYF. The CDR3 DNA follows: TGTGCCAGCAGTTACTCGATGGCAGGGTCTGGCGAGACCCAGTACTTC.

This chain connects TRBV7-8 to TRBJ2-3; D ambiguous. Trimming stripped 1 base from V and 7 bases from J, with 3 bases between. Germline CDR1 SGHVS, CDR2 FQNEAQ. The CDR3 is 11 residues long. CDR3 in amino acids: CASSLGNTQYF. The CDR3 nucleotides read TGTGCCAGCAGCTTAGGAAATACGCAGTATTTT.

The chain is built from TRBV2 and TRBJ1-5; D not resolved. V gave up 2 bases and J gave up 9 bases, with 5 bases separating them. Germline-derived CDR1 and CDR2 are SNHLY and FYNNEI. The CDR3 runs to 11 residues. The CDR3 DNA reads as TGTGCCAGCAGTGAAATTGGGCCCCAGCATTTT. The encoded protein is CASSEIGPQHF.

The sample holds a few counts of this clone. The chain couples TRBV5-1 to TRBJ1-1; 7 nucleotides agree with TRBD1. Germline loops: CDR1 SGHRS, CDR2 YFSETQ. Trimming took 3 bases from V and 1 from J; bases not matched to a gene: 6. The CDR3 sequence is 15 residues long. CDR3 region: CASSSQGVANTEAFF. As DNA, the CDR3 is TGCGCCAGCAGCTCCCAGGGGGTAGCGAACACTGAAGCTTTCTTT.